This is a list of T cell receptor beta chains from one sample in a study of molecular identifiers for immune sequencing clone quantification. A single record per CDR3 protein comes from TCRdb applying MiXCR to the PCR reads. The sample yields under 650,000 distinct CDR3 sequences, about 20% seen once. Input material: naive CD8+ T cells from blood, with Jurkat cell RNA spiked in. These receptors were collected from a human donor in good health. Some libraries in this study had Jurkat cell RNA spiked in. Both conserved end residues are part of each CDR3. D genes are given only for firm matches. Only some rows state a clone size, as once, few, many or a class for expanded clones.

v_call	j_call	clone_size	cdr3_length	d_call	cdr3_nt	cdr3_aa
TRBV3-1	TRBJ2-2	few	16	NA	TGTGCCAGCAGCCAAAGTCTAGCTATGAACATCGGGGAGCTGTTTTTT	CASSQSLAMNIGELFF
TRBV19	TRBJ2-3	NA	16	NA	TGTGCCACAACTACGCTTGCGGGGGATTGGACAGATATGCAGTATTTT	CATTTLAGDWTDMQYF
TRBV3-1	TRBJ1-2	NA	15	TRBD1	TGTGCCAGCAGCCACGGGACAGGGTTCGACTATGGCTACACCTTC	CASSHGTGFDYGYTF
TRBV7-2	TRBJ1-1	many	15	NA	TGTGCCAGCAGCTTAGTTTATGGGTTTGGCACTGAAGCTTTCTTT	CASSLVYGFGTEAFF
TRBV11-2	TRBJ2-1	many	15	TRBD1	TGTGCCAGCACCCCTTGGGACAGGGCTTACAATGAGCAGTTCTTC	CASTPWDRAYNEQFF
TRBV6-1	TRBJ1-1	many	17	NA	TGTGCCAGCAGTGAATTTTCTATGAGACGGGACCCCGTTGAAGCTTTCTTT	CASSEFSMRRDPVEAFF
TRBV6-2/TRBV6-3	TRBJ2-3	many	13	NA	TGTGCCAGCAGACCGGACAGTACAGATACGCAGTATTTT	CASRPDSTDTQYF
TRBV9	TRBJ2-2	many	15	NA	TGTGCCAGCAGCGTAGATGGAGGACCGTCCGGGGAGCTGTTTTTT	CASSVDGGPSGELFF
TRBV29-1	TRBJ1-1	many	13	NA	TGCAGCGGTATAGAGGCCATGAACACTGAAGCTTTCTTT	CSGIEAMNTEAFF
TRBV28	TRBJ2-7	many	20	NA	TGTGCCAGCAGTCGGCCCTTTGGAGGACTGAGGGACACCATCTCCTACGAGCAGTACTTC	CASSRPFGGLRDTISYEQYF
TRBV28	TRBJ1-1	many	14	NA	TGTGCCAGCAGTTTTGGGGCAGCCTACACTGAAGCTTTCTTT	CASSFGAAYTEAFF
TRBV9	TRBJ2-3	few	16	TRBD2	TGTGCCAGCAGCGCCTTTCGCGGGAGGGTCCCAGATACGCAGTATTTT	CASSAFRGRVPDTQYF
TRBV6-2/TRBV6-3	TRBJ1-2	NA	16	NA	TGTGCCAGCAGTTATCGGGAGGGGCTCTGGAACTATGGCTACACCTTC	CASSYREGLWNYGYTF
TRBV10-1	TRBJ1-5	NA	15	TRBD1	TGCGCCAGCAGAACGACAGGGAATAGCAATCAGCCCCAGCATTTT	CASRTTGNSNQPQHF
TRBV3-1	TRBJ1-1	many	15	NA	TGTGCCAGCAGCCAAGATTCACTCGAAGACACTGAAGCTTTCTTT	CASSQDSLEDTEAFF
TRBV9	TRBJ2-7	many	15	TRBD2	TGTGCCAGCAGCCTACGGTGGGAGGGCCAGTACGAGCAGTACTTC	CASSLRWEGQYEQYF
TRBV2	TRBJ2-5	NA	14	TRBD2	TGTGCCGGAGCCCTAGCGGGAGTAGGGGAGACCCAGTACTTC	CAGALAGVGETQYF
TRBV5-1	TRBJ1-1	many	15	TRBD1	TGCGCCAGCAGCTTTCGGACAGGAGAAGTGACTGAAGCTTTCTTT	CASSFRTGEVTEAFF
TRBV24-1	TRBJ1-4	few	15	NA	TGTGCCACCAGTGAACCCGGACACGGTTATGAAAAACTGTTTTTT	CATSEPGHGYEKLFF
TRBV9	TRBJ2-2	few	17	TRBD2	TGTGCCAGCAGCGCACCGACTCGGCGGGGGGACACCGGGGAGCTGTTTTTT	CASSAPTRRGDTGELFF
TRBV19	TRBJ1-5	many	17	TRBD1	TGTGCCAGTAGTAGCGGACAGGGGGCGGTTGGGAATCAGCCCCAGCATTTT	CASSSGQGAVGNQPQHF
TRBV12-3/TRBV12-4	TRBJ2-1	few	14	NA	TGTGCCAGCAGTTTAGGTACCACTCCTTTCGAGCAGTTCTTC	CASSLGTTPFEQFF